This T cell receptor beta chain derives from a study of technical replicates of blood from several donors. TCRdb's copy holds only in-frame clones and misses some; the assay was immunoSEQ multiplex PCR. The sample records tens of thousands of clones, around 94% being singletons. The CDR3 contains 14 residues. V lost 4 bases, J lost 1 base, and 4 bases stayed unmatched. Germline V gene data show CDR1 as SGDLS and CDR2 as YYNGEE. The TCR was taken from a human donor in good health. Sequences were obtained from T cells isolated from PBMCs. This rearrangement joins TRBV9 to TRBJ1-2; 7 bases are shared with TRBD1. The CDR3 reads CASSPWDSNYGYTF. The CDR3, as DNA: TGTGCCAGCAGCCCGTGGGACAGTAACTATGGCTACACCTTC. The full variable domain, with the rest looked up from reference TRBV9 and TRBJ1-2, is DSGVTQTPKHLITATGQRVTLRCSPRSGDLSVYWYQQSLDQGLQFLIQYYNGEERAKGNILERFSAQQFPDLHSELNLSSLELGDSALYFCASSPWDSNYGYTFGSGTRLTVV.